Below are 10 T cell receptor beta chains sequenced from a single sample in a study of blood T cells in healthy people across ages. Combining a sample-barcoded 5' primer with a J-beta primer mix, a second PCR ran for roughly 6 to 12 cycles. Each CDR3 protein is one row after TCRdb ran MiXCR on the 5' RACE reads. Of 1.5 million to 2 million distinct CDR3 sequences detected, almost 35% appear once; the ten largest clones hold roughly 10%. The sequenced material came from blood. The receptors were gathered from a woman in her 30s in good health.

This clonotype was found once. This chain joins TRBV11-2 and TRBJ2-1; the match to TRBD2 covers 8 bases. The CDR3 contains 17 residues. Germline CDR1 is SGHAT and CDR2 is FQNNGV. V gave up 3 bases and J gave up 10 bases; unmatched junction bases: 17. This chain's CDR3 is CASSLGVSGGSQGEQFF. The CDR3 coding sequence is TGTGCCAGCAGCTTGGGGGTGAGCGGGGGCTCACAAGGAGAGCAGTTCTTC.

V is TRBV7-6 and J is TRBJ2-1; D possibly uses TRBD1 or TRBD2 (6 bases each). Germline values: CDR1 SGHVS, CDR2 FNYEAQ. V lost 2 bases and J lost 1, with 12 bases in between. The CDR3 length is 16 residues. The CDR3 bases are TGTGCCAGCAGCTTAACGGGGGCTCCTTCCTACAATGAGCAGTTCTTC. Translated, it gives CASSLTGAPSYNEQFF.

This clonotype has only a few counts. For the CDR3, the DNA is TGTGCCAGCAGGACGACTAGCGGGGATTACAATGAGCAGTTCTTC. It codes for CASRTTSGDYNEQFF. The rearrangement uses TRBV2 and TRBJ2-1; 11 bases agree with TRBD2. In germline, CDR1 is SNHLY, CDR2 FYNNEI. V gave up 6 bases and J gave up 4 bases; unmatched junction bases: 5. The CDR3 runs to 15 residues.

The chain is built from TRBV20-1 and TRBJ2-5; D possibly corresponds to TRBD1 (5 bases). The J call may be wrong; the DNA end is better matched by TRBJ2-7. This CDR3 is 14 amino acids long. Germline-derived CDR1 and CDR2 are DFQATT and SNEGSKA (reference sequence). In nucleotides, the CDR3 is TGCAGTGCGCTAACAGGTTCCCTCTCCTACGAGCAGTACTTC. Protein product: CSALTGSLSYEQYF.

The V call is TRBV6-1, the J call TRBJ2-3; 13 bases map to TRBD2. The CDR3 totals 18 residues. Germline-derived CDR1 and CDR2 are MNHNS and SASEGT. Germline trimming cut 8 bases from V and 6 bases from J; bases unmatched to any gene: 17. Written as DNA, the CDR3 is TGTGCCAGCGGGGGGTTGGGCGTTGGGACTAGCGGGACGGATACGCAGTATTTT. It encodes CASGGLGVGTSGTDTQYF.

The J gene is TRBJ1-2, the V gene TRBV20-1; D call uncertain. Germline lookup yields CDR1 DFQATT and CDR2 SNEGSKA (reference sequence). This CDR3 spans 12 amino acids. Trimming stripped 6 bases from V and 4 bases from J, with 12 bases between. The CDR3 DNA reads TGCAGTGCGAGACCGGAAACCTATGGCTACACCTTC. Its translation: CSARPETYGYTF.

The rearrangement links TRBV4-1 to TRBJ1-1; 9 bases are shared with TRBD1. Trimming removed 1 base from V and 0 bases from J; junction bases left unmatched: 21. Germline V gives CDR1 MGHRA, CDR2 YSYEKL. The CDR3 has 22 amino acids. Written as DNA, the CDR3 is TGCGCCAGCAGCCAAGTTCTGAGGCCCACAGGGGGCGGTCGGGGGATGAACACTGAAGCTTTCTTT. Its protein product is CASSQVLRPTGGGRGMNTEAFF.

This sequence joins TRBV27 and TRBJ1-2; no clear D gene. Germline V gene lookup returns CDR1 MNHEY and CDR2 SMNVEV (reference sequence). V was cut by 3 bases and J by 2 bases, with 10 bases left in between. The CDR3 has 14 residues. CDR3 loop: CASSFAGGNYGYTF. The CDR3 bases are TGTGCCAGCAGTTTTGCAGGTGGGAACTATGGCTACACCTTC.

This clonotype was detected a few times. The chain links TRBV7-9 to TRBJ2-3; D gene unclear. Germline lookup yields CDR1 SEHNR and CDR2 FQNEAQ (reference sequence). The CDR3 extends over 13 amino acids. Between the trimmed V and J ends, which lost 8 bases and 0 bases, there was a span of 9 bases. The CDR3 loop reads CASEQTSTDTQYF. In DNA form, the CDR3 reads TGTGCCAGCGAACAGACTAGCACAGATACGCAGTATTTT.

Only a few counts were recorded for this clonotype. V usage is TRBV2 and J usage is TRBJ2-5, with TRBD2 matching 8 bases. CDR1 and CDR2 (germline): SNHLY, FYNNEI. J lost 4 bases, V lost 4 bases, and 5 bases had no gene match. This CDR3 region has 14 residues. The CDR3 is CASSGGTSSETQYF. The DNA for the CDR3 is TGTGCCAGCAGTGGGGGGACTAGTTCAGAGACCCAGTACTTC.